This T cell receptor (beta chain) was sequenced for a study of blood T cell repertoires in COVID-19. Study in general: Donors in the United States, Italy and Spain gave samples during acute or convalescent COVID-19.

The CDR3 runs 16 residues. Looked up from germline, CDR1 is SGHDT and CDR2 is YYEEEE. V was shortened by 4 bases and J by 1 base, with 17 bases between the two germline ends. Profiled with immunoSEQ multiplex PCR; TCRdb holds only in-frame clones, not every one. The data contain roughly 220,000 clones, 86% of them singletons. Sequenced input: PBMCs or T cells enriched from blood (not recorded which). This clonotype was sampled from a woman in her forties with acute COVID-19. This chain joins TRBV5-6 and TRBJ2-5; D perhaps matches TRBD2 (6 bases). CDR3 sequence reads: CASSIAGLLSQETQYF. For the CDR3, the DNA is TGTGCCAGCAGCATCGCGGGGCTTTTGTCCCAAGAGACCCAGTACTTC.